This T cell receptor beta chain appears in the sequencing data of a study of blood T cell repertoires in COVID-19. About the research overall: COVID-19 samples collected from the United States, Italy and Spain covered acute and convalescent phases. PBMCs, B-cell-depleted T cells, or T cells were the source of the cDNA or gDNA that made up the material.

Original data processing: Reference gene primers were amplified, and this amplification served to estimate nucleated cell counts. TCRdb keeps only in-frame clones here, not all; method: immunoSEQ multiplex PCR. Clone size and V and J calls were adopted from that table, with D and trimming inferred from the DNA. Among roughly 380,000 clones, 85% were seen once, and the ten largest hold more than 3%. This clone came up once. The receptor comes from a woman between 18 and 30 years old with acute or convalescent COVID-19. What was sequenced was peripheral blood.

The CDR3 sequence is CASSLSRSSYEQYF. The CDR3 nucleotides are TGTGCCAGCAGTTTATCGAGGAGCTCCTACGAGCAGTACTTC. The rearrangement joins TRBV27 to TRBJ2-7; D is undetermined. With 0 bases removed from V and 0 bases from J, the gap between germline ends came to 6 bases. This CDR3 region has 14 residues. Germline CDR1 MNHEY, CDR2 SMNVEV (reference sequence).